The 13 T cell receptor beta chains presented below share a single source sample, sequenced in a study of T cells after yellow fever vaccination. One entry per CDR3 protein, called by TCRdb with MiXCR from the 5' RACE reads. Of 95,000 to 150,000 distinct CDR3 sequences listed, 8.9% are singletons. Sample: CD8+ T cells sorted from PBMCs, taken on the day of the yellow fever booster vaccination. The receptors derive from a man younger than 35 who received the YFV17D yellow fever vaccine.

This chain joins TRBV5-4 and TRBJ2-7; D gene ambiguous. V lost 2 bases, J lost 3 bases, and 6 bases lay in between. The germline V gene has CDR1 SGHNT and CDR2 YYREEE (reference sequence). The CDR3 loop spans 12 amino acids. The CDR3 coding sequence is TGTGCCAGCAGCTTTCACGACTACGAGCAGTACTTC. Translation gives CASSFHDYEQYF.

This clonotype was counted between two and nine times. The genes are TRBV6-2 or TRBV6-3 and TRBJ2-3; possible D gene TRBD1, 5 bases. V was pared by 7 bases and J by 1 base, with 12 bases between. Germline V lookup: CDR1 MNHEY, CDR2 SVGEGT. There are 14 residues in the CDR3. CDR3 in amino acids: CASKKGDRTDTQYF. The CDR3 nucleotides read TGTGCCAGCAAGAAAGGGGATCGCACAGATACGCAGTATTTT.

This clonotype was observed many times. V gene TRBV27 combines with J gene TRBJ2-5, with D possibly called TRBD1 or TRBD2 (5 bases each). From germline, CDR1 is MNHEY and CDR2 SMNVEV (reference sequence). Trimming pared 6 bases from V and 7 bases from J, leaving 15 bases between. This CDR3 is built from 13 residues. The CDR3 loop reads CASRGTADMTQYF. The DNA for the CDR3 is TGTGCCAGCAGGGGGACCGCCGATATGACCCAGTACTTC.

The table lists this clonotype with a few counts. The chain combines TRBV15 with TRBJ1-3; D is perhaps TRBD1 (5 bases). Germline CDR1 LNHNV, CDR2 YYDKDF (reference sequence). The CDR3 covers 18 residues. V was cut by 2 bases and J by 0 bases, with 17 bases left in between. The DNA for the CDR3 is TGTGCCACCAGCAGATCCAGAGGGGTCCATGCCTCTGGAAACACCATATATTTT. Translating it yields CATSRSRGVHASGNTIYF.

This chain joins TRBV20-1 and TRBJ2-7, with D perhaps matching TRBD2 (6 bases). V lost 4 bases and J 6 bases, leaving 19 bases between the germline ends. This CDR3 spans 14 amino acids. CDR1 is DFQATT and CDR2 is SNEGSKA in the germline V gene (reference sequence). The CDR3 DNA reads as TGCAGTGCTAATGAGGGACTGGGGTCGGCCGAGCAGTACTTC. It encodes CSANEGLGSAEQYF.

The chain uses TRBV6-5 and TRBJ2-7; 11 bases align to TRBD1. The length of the CDR3 is 17 residues. V lost 6 bases, J lost 1 base, and 11 bases stayed unmatched. The V gene's germline CDR1 is MNHEY and CDR2 SVGAGI. This CDR3 reads CASRADPWDRGSYEQYF. CDR3 DNA sequence: TGTGCCAGCAGAGCTGATCCCTGGGACAGGGGGTCCTACGAGCAGTACTTC.

This chain uses TRBV3-1 with TRBJ1-1; maybe TRBD1 (5 bases). CDR1 and CDR2 (germline): LGHDT, YNNKEL (reference sequence). Trimming stripped 3 bases from V and 7 bases from J, with 18 bases between. The CDR3 is 15 amino acids. CDR3 coding DNA: TGTGCCAGCAGCCAGAGCCTGCTCGGGACTGATGAAGCTTTCTTT. Protein: CASSQSLLGTDEAFF.

At least ten counts were recorded for this clonotype. The gene calls are TRBV4-2 and TRBJ2-3; 10 bases are a match to TRBD2. The germline CDR1 and CDR2 sequences are LGHNA and YNFKEQ. The length of the CDR3 is 16 residues. With V trimmed by 8 bases and J by 0 bases, 8 bases remained unmatched. CDR3 in amino acids: CASGFGTSDSTDTQYF. The DNA for the CDR3 is TGTGCCAGCGGATTTGGGACTAGCGATAGCACAGATACGCAGTATTTT.

The rearrangement links TRBV7-9 to TRBJ2-7; TRBD1 is a possible D gene (6 bases). Looked up from germline, CDR1 is SEHNR and CDR2 is FQNEAQ (reference sequence). Trimming removed 1 base at V and 5 bases at J, with 12 bases between. The CDR3 spans 14 residues. CDR3 loop: CASSLGQGIHEQYV. In DNA, the CDR3 is TGTGCCAGCAGCTTAGGTCAGGGGATCCACGAGCAGTACGTC.

The table lists this clonotype with a few counts. The chain carries TRBV4-3 and TRBJ2-2; D is possibly TRBD2 (5 bases). CDR3 length: 17 residues. Trimming stripped 5 bases from V and 0 bases from J, with 16 bases between. Germline values: CDR1 LGHNA, CDR2 YSLEER. In DNA, the CDR3 is TGCGCCAGCAGCGCCCCGGGGATATCAGCGAACACCGGGGAGCTGTTTTTT. The encoded protein is CASSAPGISANTGELFF.

This clonotype was counted only a few times. The chain is built from TRBV19 and TRBJ2-1, with D unresolved. Trimming took off 6 bases at V and 7 bases at J, with 13 bases between the two ends. The CDR3 spans 13 residues. Per germline, CDR1 LNHDA and CDR2 SQIVND (reference sequence). Here the CDR3 reads CASRGRYLNEQFF. The CDR3 region has the DNA TGTGCCAGTAGAGGACGTTACCTAAATGAGCAGTTCTTC. Drawing the rest from reference TRBV19 and TRBJ2-1, the complete variable domain is DGGITQSPKYLFRKEGQNVTLSCEQNLNHDAMYWYRQDPGQGLRLIYYSQIVNDFQKGDIAEGYSVSREKKESFPLTVTSAQKNPTAFYLCASRGRYLNEQFFGPGTRLTVL.

This clonotype was seen a few times. This sequence joins TRBV6-6 and TRBJ2-5; D not resolved. Germline CDR1 reads MNHNY; CDR2 reads SVGAGI (reference sequence). The germline V and J ends were trimmed by 1 base and 5 bases, with 2 bases remaining between them. There are 11 residues in the CDR3. The CDR3 region is CASSYFETQYF. The CDR3 bases are TGTGCCAGCAGTTACTTTGAGACCCAGTACTTC.

V gene TRBV15 combines with J gene TRBJ2-5, with 7 nucleotides matching TRBD1. Germline lookup yields CDR1 LNHNV and CDR2 YYDKDF (reference sequence). The CDR3 contains 15 residues. The J segment lost 5 bases and the V segment lost 3 bases, leaving 9 bases of the junction unmatched. CDR3 coding DNA: TGTGCCACCAGCAGCGACAGGGCTTCAGGGGAGACCCAGTACTTC. Protein sequence: CATSSDRASGETQYF.